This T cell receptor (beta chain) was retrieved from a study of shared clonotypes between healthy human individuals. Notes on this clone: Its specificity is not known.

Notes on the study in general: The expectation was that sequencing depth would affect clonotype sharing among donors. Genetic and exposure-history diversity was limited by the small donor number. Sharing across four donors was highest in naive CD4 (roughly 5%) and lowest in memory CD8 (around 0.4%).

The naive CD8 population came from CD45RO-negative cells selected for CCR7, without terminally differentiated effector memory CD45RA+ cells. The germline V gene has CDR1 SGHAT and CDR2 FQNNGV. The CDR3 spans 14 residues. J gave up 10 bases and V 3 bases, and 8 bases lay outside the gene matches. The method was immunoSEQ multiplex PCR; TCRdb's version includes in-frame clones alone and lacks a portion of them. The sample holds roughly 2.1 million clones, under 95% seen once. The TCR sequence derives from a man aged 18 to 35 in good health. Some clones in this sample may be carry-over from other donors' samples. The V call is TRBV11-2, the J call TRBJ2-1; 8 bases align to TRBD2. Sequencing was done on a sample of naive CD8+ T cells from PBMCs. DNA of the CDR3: TGTGCCAGCAGCTTCGCCGGGACTAGGGACGAGCAGTTCTTC. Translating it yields CASSFAGTRDEQFF. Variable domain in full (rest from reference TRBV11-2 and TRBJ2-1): EAGVAQSPRYKIIEKRQSVAFWCNPISGHATLYWYQQILGQGPKLLIQFQNNGVVDDSQLPKDRFSAERLKGVDSTLKIQPAKLEDSAVYLCASSFAGTRDEQFFGPGTRLTVL.